This TCR beta chain was retrieved from a study of T-cell reconstitution after alpha-beta-depleted transplantation in children. Study outcomes and limitations: Where some patients showed high TCRbeta diversity at day 60, it came from recipient T cells and thymic progenitors that had survived. T-cell numbers and diversity, one year after transplant, stemmed largely from T cells that were newly produced. Approximately two months post-transplant, alpha-beta T cells reportedly originated from several hundred expanded graft clones.

Construction of the TCRbeta library involved unique molecular identifiers. TCRdb independently ran MiXCR on the PCR reads; one entry per CDR3 protein. Among about 420,000 distinct CDR3 sequences, 15% to 20% were seen once, and the ten largest hold roughly 29%. The CDR3 consists of 19 residues. The V and J ends lost 5 bases and 3 bases, in that order; junction bases with no gene match: 11. From germline, CDR1 is SGHVS and CDR2 FNYEAQ. This clonotype showed up just a few times. Its specificity is not known. This chain uses TRBV7-6 with TRBJ2-1; 15 nucleotides line up with TRBD2. The sequence derives from a boy younger than two who had a stem cell transplant for Wiskott-Aldrich syndrome, so the T cells may come from the graft donor. Sequencing used PBMCs, mostly from graft donor cells, obtained 360 days after TCRalphabeta/CD19-depleted stem cell transplant. The CDR3 DNA sequence: TGTGCCAGCAGCCCAAGGGGGACGGGACTAGCGGGAGGCTACAATGAGCAGTTCTTC. Translating gives CASSPRGTGLAGGYNEQFF.